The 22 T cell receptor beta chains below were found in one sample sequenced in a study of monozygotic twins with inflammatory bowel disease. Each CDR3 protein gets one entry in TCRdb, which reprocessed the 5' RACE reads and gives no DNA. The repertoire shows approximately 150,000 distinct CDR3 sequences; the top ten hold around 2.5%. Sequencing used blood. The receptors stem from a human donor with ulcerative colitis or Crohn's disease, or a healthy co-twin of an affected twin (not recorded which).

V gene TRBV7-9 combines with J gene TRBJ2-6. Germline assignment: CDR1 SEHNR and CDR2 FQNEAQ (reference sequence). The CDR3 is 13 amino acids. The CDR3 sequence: CASSPVWANVLTF. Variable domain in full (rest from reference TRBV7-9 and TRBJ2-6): DTGVSQNPRHKITKRGQNVTFRCDPISEHNRLYWYRQTLGQGPEFLTYFQNEAQLEKSRLLSDRFSAERPKGSFSTLEIQRTEQGDSAMYLCASSPVWANVLTFGAGSRLTVL.

CDR3 sequence: CASSLNLQANVLTF. This chain connects TRBV12-3 or TRBV12-4 to TRBJ2-6. This CDR3 has 14 residues.

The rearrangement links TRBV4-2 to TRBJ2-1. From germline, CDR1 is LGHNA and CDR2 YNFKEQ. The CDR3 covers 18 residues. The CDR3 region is CASSQDERRRSSYNEQFF.

The CDR3 protein is CASSSQGQGDEQYF. V is TRBV12-3 or TRBV12-4 and J is TRBJ2-7; the D call from TCRdb, TRBD1, cannot be confirmed without DNA. There are 14 residues in the CDR3.

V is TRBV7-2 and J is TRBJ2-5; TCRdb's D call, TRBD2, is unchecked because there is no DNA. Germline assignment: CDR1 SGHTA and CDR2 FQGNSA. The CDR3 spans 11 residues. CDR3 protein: CASSLRSVEYF.

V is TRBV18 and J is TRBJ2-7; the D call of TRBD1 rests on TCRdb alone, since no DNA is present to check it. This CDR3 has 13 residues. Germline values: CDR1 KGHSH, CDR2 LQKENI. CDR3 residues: CASSRGQSYEQYF.

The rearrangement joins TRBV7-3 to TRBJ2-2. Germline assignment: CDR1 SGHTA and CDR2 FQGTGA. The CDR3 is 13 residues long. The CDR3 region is CASSVLDTGELFF.

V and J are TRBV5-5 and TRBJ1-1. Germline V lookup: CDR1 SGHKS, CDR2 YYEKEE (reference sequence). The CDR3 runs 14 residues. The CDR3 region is CASSLKPENTEAFF.

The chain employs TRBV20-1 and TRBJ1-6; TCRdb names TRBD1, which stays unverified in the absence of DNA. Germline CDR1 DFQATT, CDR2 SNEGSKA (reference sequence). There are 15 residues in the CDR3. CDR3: CSAIEQGWYNSPLHF.

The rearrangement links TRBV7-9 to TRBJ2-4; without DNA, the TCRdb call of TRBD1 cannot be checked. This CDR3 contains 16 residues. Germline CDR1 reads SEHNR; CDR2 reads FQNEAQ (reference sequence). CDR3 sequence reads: CASSSNRHIAKNIQYF.

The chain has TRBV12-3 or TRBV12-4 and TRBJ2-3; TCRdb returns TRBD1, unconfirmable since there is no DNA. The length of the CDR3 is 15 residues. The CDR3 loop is CASSQTGVGTDTQYF.

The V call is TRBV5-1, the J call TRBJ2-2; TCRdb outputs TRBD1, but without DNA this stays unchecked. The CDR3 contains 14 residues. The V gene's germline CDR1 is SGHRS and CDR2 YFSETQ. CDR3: CASSSGSNTGELFF.

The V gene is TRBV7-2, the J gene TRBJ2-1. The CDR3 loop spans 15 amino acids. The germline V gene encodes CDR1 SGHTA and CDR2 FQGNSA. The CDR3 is CASSLGVNRLFEQFF.

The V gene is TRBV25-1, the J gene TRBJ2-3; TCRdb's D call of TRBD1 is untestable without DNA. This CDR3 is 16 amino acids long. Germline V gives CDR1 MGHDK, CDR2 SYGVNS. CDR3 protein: CASSESTGLSTDTQYF.

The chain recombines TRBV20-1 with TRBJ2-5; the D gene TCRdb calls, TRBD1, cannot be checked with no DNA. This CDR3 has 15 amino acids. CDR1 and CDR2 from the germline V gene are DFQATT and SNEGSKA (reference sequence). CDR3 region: CSARVATGGLETQYF.

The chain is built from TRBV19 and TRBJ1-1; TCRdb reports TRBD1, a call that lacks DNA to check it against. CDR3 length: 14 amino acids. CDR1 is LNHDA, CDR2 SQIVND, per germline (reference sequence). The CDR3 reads CASSQQGAGTEAFF.

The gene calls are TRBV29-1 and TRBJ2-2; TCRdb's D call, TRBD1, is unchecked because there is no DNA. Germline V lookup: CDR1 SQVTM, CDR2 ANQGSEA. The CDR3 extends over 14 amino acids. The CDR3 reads CSGERSGGTRELFF.

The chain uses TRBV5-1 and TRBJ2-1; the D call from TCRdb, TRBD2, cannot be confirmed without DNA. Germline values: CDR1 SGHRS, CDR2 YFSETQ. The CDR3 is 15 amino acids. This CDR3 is CASSVSSGGAREQFF.

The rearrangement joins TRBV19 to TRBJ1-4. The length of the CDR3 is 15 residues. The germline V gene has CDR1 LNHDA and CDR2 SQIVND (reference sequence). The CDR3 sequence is CASSPYTATNEKLFF.

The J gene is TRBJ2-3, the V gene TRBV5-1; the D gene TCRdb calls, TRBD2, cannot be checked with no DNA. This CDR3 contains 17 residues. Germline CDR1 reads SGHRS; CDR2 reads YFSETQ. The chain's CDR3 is CASSPRLAGTSTDTQYF.

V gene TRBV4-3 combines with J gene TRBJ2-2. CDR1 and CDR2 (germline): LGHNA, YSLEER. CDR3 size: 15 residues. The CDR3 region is CASSFGSVNTGELFF.

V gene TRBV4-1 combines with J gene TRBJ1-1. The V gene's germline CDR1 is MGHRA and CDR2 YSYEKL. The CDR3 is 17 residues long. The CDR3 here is CASSQDIWQEALEGAFF.